The rows below give T cell receptor beta chains drawn from one sample of a study of vaccination effects on CD4 cells after COVID-19. These receptors lack a known antigen. Only in-frame clones appear in the TCRdb table, and some are missing; sequencing was by immunoSEQ multiplex PCR. The table has around 71,000 clones, approximately 70% seen once; the top ten hold roughly 4%. The sample here was CD4+ T cells from PBMCs cultured with HCoV-OC43 spike peptides, taken before COVID-19 vaccination. These receptors were taken from a human donor who received a COVID-19 vaccine. Both conserved end residues are part of each CDR3. The D gene is left open where the match is weak. For some rows the clone size is stated as once, few or many, or as a class when expanded; others skip it.

>few|TRBJ1-2|TRBV19|.
TGTGCCAGTAGAAGGGGAGGTGGTGGCTACACCTTC
CASRRGGGGYTF
>.|TRBJ2-5|TRBV15|.
TGTGCCACCAGCAGAGATAGGGGGCAAGAGACCCAGTACTTC
CATSRDRGQETQYF
>.|TRBJ2-5|TRBV11-2|TRBD2
TGTGCCAGCAGCTTCGGGGAAGCGGGGTCGAAAGAGACCCAGTACTTC
CASSFGEAGSKETQYF
>few|TRBJ2-3|TRBV7-2|.
TGTGCCAGCAGCGCCGCCGTAACAGGCACAGATACGCAGTATTTT
CASSAAVTGTDTQYF
>.|TRBJ2-1|TRBV10-3|.
TGTGCCATCAGTGAGTCGGGACTTTACAATGAGCAGTTCTTC
CAISESGLYNEQFF
>.|TRBJ1-3|TRBV24-1|.
TGTGCCACCAGTGATTATGGAAACACCATATATTTT
CATSDYGNTIYF
>few|TRBJ2-2|TRBV9|.
TGTGCCAGCAGCACCAAGCTAGCCGGGGAGCTGTTTTTT
CASSTKLAGELFF
>.|TRBJ1-2|TRBV7-2|TRBD1
TGTGCCAGCAGCTTAGTCAAGGGGGCCGGTGGCTACACCTTC
CASSLVKGAGGYTF
>few|TRBJ1-3|TRBV5-1|.
TGCGCCAGCAGCTTGGCGGCTGGAGGCTCTGGAAACACCATATATTTT
CASSLAAGGSGNTIYF
>once|TRBJ2-2|TRBV18|.
TGTGCCAGCTCACCGGACCAGAACACCGGGGAGCTGTTTTTT
CASSPDQNTGELFF
>.|TRBJ1-4|TRBV27|.
TGTGCCAGCAGTAAAAATGAAAAACTGTTTTTT
CASSKNEKLFF
>.|TRBJ1-2|TRBV5-1|TRBD1
TGCGCCAGCAGCTCGGACAGGGGCCCAGTCTATGGCTACACCTTC
CASSSDRGPVYGYTF
>.|TRBJ1-1|TRBV11-2|.
TGTGCCAGCAGCTTAGTCCCTAGGTGGACTGAAGCTTTCTTT
CASSLVPRWTEAFF
>few|TRBJ2-2|TRBV27|TRBD2
TGTGCCAGCAGTGGCCCTCTAGGTAGCGGGGCCAACGGGGAGCTGTTTTTT
CASSGPLGSGANGELFF
>few|TRBJ2-6|TRBV9|.
TGTGCCAGCAGCGTAACATCTGGGGCCAACGTCCTGACTTTC
CASSVTSGANVLTF
>.|TRBJ1-5|TRBV7-9|.
TGTGCCAGCAGCTTACGGGGTAGCAATCAGCCCCAGCATTTT
CASSLRGSNQPQHF
>.|TRBJ1-1|TRBV6-5|.
TGTGCCAGCAGTCCAATGTGGTCTCGGGGCCCTGAAGCTTTCTTT
CASSPMWSRGPEAFF
>.|TRBJ1-2|TRBV6-6|TRBD1
TGTGCCAGCAGGCGACAGGGGACGGACTATGGCTACACCTTC
CASRRQGTDYGYTF
>few|TRBJ1-6|TRBV5-1|.
TGCGCCAGCAGCTTGACCGGGGGCTCAAATTCACCCCTCCACTTT
CASSLTGGSNSPLHF
>.|TRBJ1-1|TRBV30|.
TGTGCCTGGAGTGTACTAAGCGGGGGCACTGAAGCTTTCTTT
CAWSVLSGGTEAFF
>.|TRBJ1-1|TRBV5-5|.
TGTGCCAGCAGCTGGGACGCGGGGCGGACTGAAGCTTTCTTT
CASSWDAGRTEAFF
>few|TRBJ1-5|TRBV7-2|.
TGTGCCAGCAGCTTATACGGGGGACTCAATCAGCCCCAGCATTTT
CASSLYGGLNQPQHF
>few|TRBJ1-1|TRBV2|.
TGTGCCAGTCAGACAAGGATGAACACTGAAGCTTTCTTT
CASQTRMNTEAFF
>.|TRBJ1-1|TRBV7-7|.
TGTGCCAGCAGCCCCGGGATGAACACTGAAGCTTTCTTT
CASSPGMNTEAFF
>.|TRBJ1-4|TRBV15|TRBD1
TGTGCCACCAGCAGAGCCCGGACAGGGGGCTTCACTAATGAAAAACTGTTTTTT
CATSRARTGGFTNEKLFF
>.|TRBJ1-3|TRBV28|.
TGTGCCAGCACGGCTGGGCTGGACACCATATATTTT
CASTAGLDTIYF
>few|TRBJ1-2|TRBV10-1|.
TGCGCCAGCAGTGAGGCTGGTAGCTATGGCTACACCTTC
CASSEAGSYGYTF
>.|TRBJ2-1|TRBV29-1|.
TGCAGCGTTGCGTACAACAATGAGCAGTTCTTC
CSVAYNNEQFF
>.|TRBJ2-3|TRBV30|.
TGTGCCTGGGGCCCCTACACAGATACGCAGTATTTT
CAWGPYTDTQYF
>few|TRBJ1-5|TRBV6-6|.
TGTGCCAGCAGTTACTCGGACAGCCCGAATCAGCCCCAGCATTTT
CASSYSDSPNQPQHF
>few|TRBJ2-2|TRBV7-2|.
TGTGCCAGCAGCTTAGCGCGGAGGGCCGGGGAGCTGTTTTTT
CASSLARRAGELFF
>.|TRBJ2-3|TRBV9|.
TGTGCCAGCAGCGTTTATCAGGGCCCGCAGTATTTT
CASSVYQGPQYF
>.|TRBJ1-6|TRBV9|.
TGTGCCAGCAGCCTAGGTGCAGGGGCTCTGAGGAATTCACCCCTCCACTTT
CASSLGAGALRNSPLHF
>.|TRBJ2-1|TRBV4-1|TRBD1
TGCGCCAGCAGCCCGGGACAGGGGGCAACCTACAATGAGCAGTTCTTC
CASSPGQGATYNEQFF
>few|TRBJ1-2|TRBV6-1|.
TGTGCCAGCAGTGAAGTGGCGGGGTACAATGGCTACACCTTC
CASSEVAGYNGYTF
>.|TRBJ1-1|TRBV5-8|.
TGTGCCAGCCCTGTTTGGGGGGACAAAAGAGAAGCTTTCTTT
CASPVWGDKREAFF
>.|TRBJ2-3|TRBV27|TRBD1
TGTGCCAGCAGTTCAACCGGGACAGGGTCCTATACGCAGTATTTT
CASSSTGTGSYTQYF
>.|TRBJ1-2|TRBV10-2|TRBD1
TGCGCCAGCAGTCGACAGGGGTCCTCCTATGGCTACACCTTC
CASSRQGSSYGYTF
>.|TRBJ1-3|TRBV14|.
TGTGCCAGCAGCCACCGTGCAGGGGTTACCATATATTTT
CASSHRAGVTIYF
>.|TRBJ2-5|TRBV18|TRBD1
TGTGCCAGCTCAACGGGACAGGGAGGTATAGAGACCCAGTACTTC
CASSTGQGGIETQYF
>.|TRBJ1-5|TRBV4-2|.
TGTGCCAGCAGCCAAGATCCGGGGGGCAATCAGCCCCAGCATTTT
CASSQDPGGNQPQHF
>.|TRBJ1-2|TRBV2|.
TGTGCCAGCAGCCGGACTCCCGAGGGCGGCTACACCTTC
CASSRTPEGGYTF
>.|TRBJ2-3|TRBV12-3/TRBV12-4|.
TGTGCCAGCAGTCTCGGGATCACAGATACGCAGTATTTT
CASSLGITDTQYF
>.|TRBJ2-3|TRBV7-9|.
TGTGCCAGCAGAGGGTTGGCGGGGACAGTAGATACGCAGTATTTT
CASRGLAGTVDTQYF
>.|TRBJ1-4|TRBV19|.
TGTGCCAGTAGTCTAAAGGGTGAAAAACTGTTTTTT
CASSLKGEKLFF